This T cell receptor beta chain was identified in a study of cytomegalovirus exposure and HLA in healthy donors. Findings of the study overall: Sequencing likely produced, as an artifact, a cluster of highly shared sequence variants.

V was pared by 0 bases and J by 3 bases, with 5 bases between. The CDR3 totals 12 residues. Germline V gene data show CDR1 as SQVTM and CDR2 as ANQGSEA. As concerns this clone: Its antigen remains unknown.

Donors sampled were nominally healthy, though unrecorded immune exposures were likely. PCR employed 60 Vbeta and 13 Jbeta primers. Libraries were prepared by immunoSEQ multiplex PCR; TCRdb keeps only in-frame clonotypes and omits some of them. Found here are 56,000 or so clones; the top ten clones hold around 2.3%. The clonotype was recovered from a female donor in good health and CMV-seronegative. Sequencing input: PBMCs. This sequence joins TRBV29-1 and TRBJ2-5; D not certain. The CDR3 region has the DNA TGCAGCGTTGAAGATATTGAAGAGACCCAGTACTTC. This sequence encodes CSVEDIEETQYF.